What follows are 9 T cell receptor beta chains derived from one specimen sequenced in a study of cytomegalovirus exposure and HLA in healthy donors. The PCR was carried out with 60 Vbeta primers and 13 Jbeta primers. Measured with immunoSEQ multiplex PCR; TCRdb has only the in-frame clones, and not every one. This sample has over 120,000 clones, with approximately 84% found just once. Material: PBMCs. The receptors were sampled from a woman aged 55-70 years in good health and CMV-seropositive.

The chain recombines TRBV28 with TRBJ2-1; TRBD2 aligns across 7 bases. Germline lookup yields CDR1 MDHEN and CDR2 SYDVKM. The V and J ends lost 3 bases and 4 bases, in that order; junction bases with no gene match: 3. The CDR3 has 14 amino acids. CDR3 in amino acids: CASSFLADYNEQFF. The CDR3, as DNA: TGTGCCAGCAGTTTCCTAGCGGATTACAATGAGCAGTTCTTC.

The CDR3 here is CASSPDPTSSSYNEQFF. Written as DNA, the CDR3 is TGTGCCAGCAGCCCAGATCCCACATCAAGCTCCTACAATGAGCAGTTCTTC. The chain couples TRBV9 to TRBJ2-1; D is uncertain. CDR1 is SGDLS, CDR2 YYNGEE, per germline. The CDR3 has 17 residues. Trimming took 4 bases from V and 0 from J, leaving 17 bases between them.

This clone has only a few counts. This chain connects TRBV5-4 to TRBJ2-5, with TRBD2 identical over 11 bases. Trimming removed 3 bases from V and 6 bases from J; junction bases left unmatched: 10. Per the germline V gene, CDR1 is SGHNT and CDR2 is YYREEE (reference sequence). The CDR3 has 16 amino acids. In DNA form, the CDR3 reads TGTGCCAGCAGCTCCCCACTAGCGGGAGAATCTAAGACCCAGTACTTC. Translating gives CASSSPLAGESKTQYF.

This sequence joins TRBV20-1 and TRBJ2-5, with D possibly being TRBD2 (6 bases). Trimming took 8 bases from V and 5 from J, leaving 12 bases between them. The V gene's germline CDR1 is DFQATT and CDR2 SNEGSKA (reference sequence). This CDR3 has 11 residues. The CDR3 DNA is TGCAGTACCGGGAGAGGGGAGACCCAGTACTTC. Its translation: CSTGRGETQYF.

This chain joins TRBV15 and TRBJ2-2, with no clear D. Germline CDR1 reads LNHNV; CDR2 reads YYDKDF (reference sequence). The CDR3 length is 14 residues. With 1 base removed from V and 8 bases from J, the gap between germline ends came to 11 bases. The CDR3 here is CATSRVPPEGELFF. CDR3 in DNA: TGTGCCACCAGCAGAGTCCCCCCGGAGGGGGAGCTGTTTTTT.

The chain's CDR3 is CASSFLNSGVGEQYF. The CDR3 DNA reads as TGTGCCAGCAGCTTCTTGAACTCCGGTGTCGGCGAGCAGTACTTC. V is TRBV7-6 and J is TRBJ2-7; D is ambiguous. The V end was cut by 3 bases, the J end by 6 bases, with 18 bases between. Germline assignment: CDR1 SGHVS and CDR2 FNYEAQ. The CDR3 has 15 amino acids.

V usage is TRBV5-6 and J usage is TRBJ2-2, with 11 bases lining up with TRBD1. Germline CDR1 SGHDT, CDR2 YYEEEE. The CDR3 has 16 amino acids. V lost 4 bases, J lost 7 bases, and 9 bases stayed unmatched. DNA for the CDR3: TGTGCCAGCAGCCGGGGGACAGGGGGATATGGCGGGGAGCTGTTTTTT. Protein sequence: CASSRGTGGYGGELFF.

This clone was detected a few times. The chain combines TRBV27 with TRBJ2-7; 9 bases are a match to TRBD2. CDR1 and CDR2 (germline): MNHEY, SMNVEV (reference sequence). CDR3 length: 18 residues. V trimming: 8 bases; J trimming: 2 bases; junction bases outside the gene matches: 19. The CDR3 DNA follows: TGTGCCAGCGGGGGCGTCGGCGGGAGGGCCACAACACCCTACGAGCAGTACTTC. This sequence encodes CASGGVGGRATTPYEQYF.

The chain links TRBV11-3 to TRBJ1-1, with D possibly TRBD1 on 5 matching bases. The CDR3 runs 15 residues. V was pared by 5 bases and J by 5 bases, with 18 bases between. CDR1 is SGHNT and CDR2 is YENEEA in the germline V gene. The CDR3 region is CASSPRGGENTEAFF. As DNA, the CDR3 is TGTGCCAGCAGCCCTAGAGGAGGGGAGAATACTGAAGCTTTCTTT.